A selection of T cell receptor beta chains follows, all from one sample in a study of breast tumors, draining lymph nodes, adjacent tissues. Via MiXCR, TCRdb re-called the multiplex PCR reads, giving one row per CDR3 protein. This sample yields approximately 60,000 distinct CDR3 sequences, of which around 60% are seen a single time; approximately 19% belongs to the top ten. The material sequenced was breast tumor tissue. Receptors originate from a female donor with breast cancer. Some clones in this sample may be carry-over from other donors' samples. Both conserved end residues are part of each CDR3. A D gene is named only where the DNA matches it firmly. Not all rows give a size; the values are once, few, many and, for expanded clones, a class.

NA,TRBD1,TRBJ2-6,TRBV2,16,CASSRTGLSGANVLTF,TGTGCCAGCAGTAGGACAGGCCTCTCTGGGGCCAACGTCCTGACTTTC
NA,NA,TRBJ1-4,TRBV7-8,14,CASSLAVGYEKLFF,TGTGCCAGCAGCTTAGCAGTGGGATATGAAAAACTGTTTTTT
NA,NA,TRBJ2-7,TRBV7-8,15,CASSPMLGGSYEQYF,TGTGCCAGCAGCCCTATGCTTGGGGGTTCCTACGAGCAGTACTTC
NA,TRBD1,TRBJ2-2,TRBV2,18,CASSGGQPGQGATGELFF,TGTGCCAGCAGTGGTGGACAGCCGGGACAGGGGGCCACCGGGGAGCTGTTTTTT
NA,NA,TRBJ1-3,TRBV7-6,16,CASSASGRIPGNTIYF,TGTGCCAGCTCCGCTAGCGGGAGGATCCCTGGAAACACCATATATTTT
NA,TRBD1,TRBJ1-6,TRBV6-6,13,CASSRGRDSPLHF,TGTGCCAGCAGTAGGGGGCGGGACTCACCCCTCCACTTT
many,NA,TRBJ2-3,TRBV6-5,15,CASSYLGKTTDTQYF,TGTGCCAGCAGTTACTTGGGAAAGACGACAGATACGCAGTATTTT
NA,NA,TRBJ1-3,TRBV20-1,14,CSAAPGSFGNTIYF,TGCAGTGCTGCCCCGGGCAGCTTTGGAAACACCATATATTTT
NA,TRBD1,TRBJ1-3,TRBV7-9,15,CASSPRQGYGNAVYF,TGTGCCAGCAGCCCTCGACAGGGTTATGGAAACGCCGTATATTTT
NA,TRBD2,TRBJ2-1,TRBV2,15,CASMAGLAGGYEQFF,TGTGCCAGCATGGCTGGGCTAGCGGGAGGGTATGAGCAGTTCTTC
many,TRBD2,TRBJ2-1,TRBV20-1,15,CSAREIGLAPHEQFF,TGCAGTGCTAGAGAGATTGGACTAGCCCCCCATGAGCAGTTCTTC
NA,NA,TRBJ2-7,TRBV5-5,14,CASSLGQSYYEQYF,TGTGCCAGCAGCTTGGGACAGTCTTACTACGAGCAGTACTTC
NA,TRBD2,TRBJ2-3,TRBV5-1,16,CASAGGLAGAADTQYF,TGCGCCAGCGCCGGTGGGCTAGCGGGAGCGGCTGATACGCAGTATTTT
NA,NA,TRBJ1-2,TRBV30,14,CAWSRDRLSYGYTF,TGTGCCTGGAGCCGGGACCGTCTTTCTTATGGCTACACCTTC
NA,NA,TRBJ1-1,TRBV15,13,CAVTVKRDTEAFF,TGTGCCGTGACAGTAAAGAGGGACACTGAAGCTTTCTTT
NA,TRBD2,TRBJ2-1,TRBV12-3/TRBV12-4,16,CASSHMTSGGYNEQFF,TGTGCCAGCAGCCATATGACTAGCGGGGGCTACAATGAGCAGTTCTTC
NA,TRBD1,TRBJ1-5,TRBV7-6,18,CASSARTGWDWSNQPQHF,TGTGCCAGCAGTGCCCGGACAGGGTGGGATTGGAGCAATCAGCCCCAGCATTTT
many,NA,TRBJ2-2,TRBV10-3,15,CAISEGKGDTGELFF,TGTGCCATCAGTGAGGGGAAGGGAGACACCGGGGAGCTGTTTTTT
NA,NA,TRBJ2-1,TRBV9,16,CASSLRPGNRYNEQFF,TGTGCCAGCAGCTTACGCCCCGGGAACCGGTACAATGAGCAGTTCTTC
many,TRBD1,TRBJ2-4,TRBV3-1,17,CASSQGGWGQGQNIQYF,TGTGCCAGCAGCCAAGGAGGATGGGGACAGGGGCAAAACATTCAGTACTTC
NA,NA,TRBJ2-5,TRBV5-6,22,CAHPEDSSFYICSAQHQETQYF,NA
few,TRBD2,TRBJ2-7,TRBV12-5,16,CASGFGGGVRTYEQYF,TGTGCTAGTGGTTTCGGGGGGGGGGTACGGACCTACGAGCAGTACTTC
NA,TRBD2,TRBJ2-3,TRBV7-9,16,CASSAGLAGNTDTQYF,TGTGCCAGCAGTGCGGGGCTAGCGGGGAACACAGATACGCAGTATTTT
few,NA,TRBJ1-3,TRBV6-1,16,CASAPNEGGSGNTIYF,TGTGCCAGCGCACCCAACGAGGGGGGGTCTGGAAACACCATATATTTT
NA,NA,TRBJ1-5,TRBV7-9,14,CASSPGRKGETQHF,TGTGCCAGCAGCCCGGGTCGGAAGGGGGAGACCCAGCATTTT
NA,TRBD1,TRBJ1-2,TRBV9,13,CASSAGGAGGYTF,TGTGCCAGCAGCGCAGGGGGCGCGGGCGGCTACACCTTC
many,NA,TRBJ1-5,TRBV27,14,CASSLGGVHQPQHF,TGTGCCAGCAGTTTAGGAGGGGTACATCAGCCCCAGCATTTT
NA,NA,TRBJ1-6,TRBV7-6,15,CASSLRGTYNSPLHF,TGTGCCAGCAGCTTACGGGGGACCTATAATTCACCCCTCCACTTT
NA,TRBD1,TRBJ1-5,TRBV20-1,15,CSAGVLGQADAAQHF,TGCAGTGCTGGGGTCTTGGGACAGGCCGACGCGGCCCAGCATTTT
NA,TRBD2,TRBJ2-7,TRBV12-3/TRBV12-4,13,CASSLSGKYEQYF,TGTGCCAGCAGTTTAAGCGGGAAATACGAGCAGTACTTC
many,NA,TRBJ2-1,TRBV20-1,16,CSAKGGSGEVYNEQFF,TGCAGTGCTAAGGGAGGCTCCGGAGAGGTCTACAATGAGCAGTTCTTC
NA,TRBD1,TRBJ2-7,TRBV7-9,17,CASSSWDRRPLSYEQYF,TGTGCCAGCAGCTCGTGGGACAGGCGTCCCCTCTCCTACGAGCAGTACTTC
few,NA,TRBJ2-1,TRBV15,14,CATTRDFPYNEQFF,TGTGCCACCACGAGGGACTTCCCTTACAATGAGCAGTTCTTC
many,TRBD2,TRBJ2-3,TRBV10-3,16,CAISDLLAGDTDTQYF,TGTGCCATCAGTGATTTACTAGCGGGGGACACAGATACGCAGTATTTT
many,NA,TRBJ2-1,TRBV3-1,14,CASSQRGPYNEQFF,TGTGCCAGCAGCCAGCGGGGACCCTACAATGAGCAGTTCTTC
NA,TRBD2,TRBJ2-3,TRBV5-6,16,CASSLWASGSTDTQYF,TGTGCCAGCAGCTTGTGGGCTAGCGGTAGCACAGATACGCAGTATTTT
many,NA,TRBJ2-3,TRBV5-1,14,CASSLDQSTDTQYF,TGCGCCAGCAGCTTAGACCAGAGCACAGATACGCAGTATTTT
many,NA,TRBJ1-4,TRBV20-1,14,CSARRVATNEKLFF,TGCAGTGCTAGAAGGGTGGCAACTAATGAAAAACTGTTTTTT
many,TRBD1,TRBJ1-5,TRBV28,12,CASSEMDRVGHF,TGTGCCAGCAGTGAGATGGACAGGGTGGGACATTTT
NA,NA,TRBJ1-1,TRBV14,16,CASSLAGKGVNTEAFF,TGTGCCAGCAGCCTTGCTGGCAAAGGGGTGAACACTGAAGCTTTCTTT
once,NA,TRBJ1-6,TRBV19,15,CASSPPAGGRSPLHF,TGTGCCAGTAGTCCCCCCGCGGGGGGGAGATCACCCCTCCACTTT
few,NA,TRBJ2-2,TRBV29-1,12,CSATGNTGELFF,TGCAGCGCGACGGGGAACACCGGGGAGCTGTTTTTT
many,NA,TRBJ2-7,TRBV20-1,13,CSARQVSTYEQYF,TGCAGTGCTAGACAGGTTTCGACCTACGAGCAGTACTTC
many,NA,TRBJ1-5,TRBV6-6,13,CASSPGLNQPQHF,TGTGCCAGCAGTCCCGGACTGAATCAGCCCCAGCATTTT
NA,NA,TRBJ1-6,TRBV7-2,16,CASSSQGSQARSPLHF,TGTGCCAGCAGCTCTCAAGGGTCCCAAGCTCGCTCACCCCTCCACTTT
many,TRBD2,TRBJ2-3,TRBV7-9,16,CASSPGLAGAADTQYF,TGTGCCAGTAGTCCGGGACTAGCGGGAGCGGCTGATACGCAGTATTTT
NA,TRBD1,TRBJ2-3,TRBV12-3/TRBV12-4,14,CATTGTGGSDTQYF,TGTGCCACCACCGGGACAGGGGGCTCAGATACGCAGTATTTT
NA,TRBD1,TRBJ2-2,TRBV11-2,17,CASSSTRDRGRNGELFF,TGTGCCAGCAGCTCGACCCGGGACAGGGGGAGGAACGGGGAGCTGTTTTTT
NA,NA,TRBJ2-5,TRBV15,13,CATSRELQETQYF,TGTGCCACCAGCAGAGAATTGCAAGAGACCCAGTACTTC
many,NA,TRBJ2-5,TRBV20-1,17,CSAREPGPQHSQETQYF,TGCAGTGCTAGAGAACCGGGACCCCAACACAGTCAAGAGACCCAGTACTTC
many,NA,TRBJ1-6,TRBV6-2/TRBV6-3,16,CASSYPTVGDRGPLHF,TGTGCCAGCAGTTACCCGACGGTGGGAGATCGGGGACCCCTCCACTTT
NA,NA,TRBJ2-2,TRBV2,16,CASSDDSSGNTGELFF,TGTGCCAGCAGTGATGACAGCTCTGGAAACACCGGGGAGCTGTTTTTT